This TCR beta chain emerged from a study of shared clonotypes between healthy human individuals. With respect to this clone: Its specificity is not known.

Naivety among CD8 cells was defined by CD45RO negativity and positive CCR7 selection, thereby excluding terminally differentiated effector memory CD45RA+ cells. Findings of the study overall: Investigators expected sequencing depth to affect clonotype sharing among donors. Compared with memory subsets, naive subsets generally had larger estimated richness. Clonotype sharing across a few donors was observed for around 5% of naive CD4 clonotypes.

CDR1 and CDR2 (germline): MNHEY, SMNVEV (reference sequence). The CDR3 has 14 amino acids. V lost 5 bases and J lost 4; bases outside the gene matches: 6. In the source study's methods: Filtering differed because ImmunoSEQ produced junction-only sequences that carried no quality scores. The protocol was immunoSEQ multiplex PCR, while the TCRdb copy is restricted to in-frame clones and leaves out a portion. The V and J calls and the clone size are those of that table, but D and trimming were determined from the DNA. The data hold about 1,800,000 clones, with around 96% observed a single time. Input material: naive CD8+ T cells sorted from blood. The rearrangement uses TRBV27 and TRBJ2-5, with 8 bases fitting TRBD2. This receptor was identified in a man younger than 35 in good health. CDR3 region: CASSPSGGAETQYF. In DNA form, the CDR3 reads TGTGCCAGCAGTCCTTCGGGGGGGGCAGAGACCCAGTACTTC.